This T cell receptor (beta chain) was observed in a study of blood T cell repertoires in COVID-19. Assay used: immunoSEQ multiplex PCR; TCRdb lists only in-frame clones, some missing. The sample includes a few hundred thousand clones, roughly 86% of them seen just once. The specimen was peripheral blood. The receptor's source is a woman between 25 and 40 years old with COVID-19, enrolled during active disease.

CDR3: CASSPVQNAGNTIYF. For the CDR3, the DNA is TGTGCCAGCTCACCAGTACAAAACGCTGGAAACACCATATATTTT. This sequence joins TRBV18 and TRBJ1-3; D is uncertain. The V end was cut by 2 bases, the J end by 2 bases, with 10 bases between. CDR1 KGHSH and CDR2 LQKENI come from the germline V gene. The CDR3 runs 15 residues.